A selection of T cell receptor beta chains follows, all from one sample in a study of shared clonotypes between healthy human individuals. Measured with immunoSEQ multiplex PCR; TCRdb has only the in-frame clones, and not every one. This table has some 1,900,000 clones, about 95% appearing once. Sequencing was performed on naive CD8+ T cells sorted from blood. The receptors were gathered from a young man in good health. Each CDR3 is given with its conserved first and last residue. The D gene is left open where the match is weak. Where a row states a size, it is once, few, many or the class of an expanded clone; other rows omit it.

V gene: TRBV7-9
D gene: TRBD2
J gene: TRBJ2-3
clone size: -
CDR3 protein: CASTLAGPTDTQYF
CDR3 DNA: TGTGCCAGCACACTAGCGGGGCCCACAGATACGCAGTATTTT

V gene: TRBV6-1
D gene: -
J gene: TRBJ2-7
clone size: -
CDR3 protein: CASSEIFSGGDYEQYF
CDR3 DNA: TGTGCCAGCAGTGAAATCTTCAGCGGAGGGGACTACGAGCAGTACTTC

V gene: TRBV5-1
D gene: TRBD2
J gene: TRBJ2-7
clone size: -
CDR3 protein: CASSLGTSGIYEQYF
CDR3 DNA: TGCGCCAGCAGCTTGGGGACTAGCGGGATCTACGAGCAGTACTTC

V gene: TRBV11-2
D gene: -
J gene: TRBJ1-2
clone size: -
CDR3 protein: CASSTADNYGYTF
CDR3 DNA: TGTGCCAGCAGCACGGCAGATAACTATGGCTACACCTTC

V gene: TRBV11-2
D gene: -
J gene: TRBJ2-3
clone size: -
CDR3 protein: CASSLDLGFPGTRQYF
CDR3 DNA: TGTGCCAGCAGCTTAGATCTTGGGTTTCCCGGGACTCGGCAGTATTTT

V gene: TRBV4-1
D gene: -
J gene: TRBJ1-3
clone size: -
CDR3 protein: CASSQDPASGAGNTIYF
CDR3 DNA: TGCGCCAGCAGCCAAGATCCTGCATCAGGGGCTGGAAACACCATATATTTT

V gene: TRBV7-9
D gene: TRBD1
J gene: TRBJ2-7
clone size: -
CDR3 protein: CASSPGGNYEQYF
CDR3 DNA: TGTGCCAGCAGCCCAGGGGGCAACTACGAGCAGTACTTC

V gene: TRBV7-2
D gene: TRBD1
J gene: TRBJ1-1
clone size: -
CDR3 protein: CASSINPGTGTLQDTEAFF
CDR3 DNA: TGTGCCAGCAGCATCAATCCCGGGACAGGGACTTTACAGGACACTGAAGCTTTCTTT

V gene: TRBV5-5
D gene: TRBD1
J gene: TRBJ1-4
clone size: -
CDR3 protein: CASSFGGTDNEKLFF
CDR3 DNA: TGTGCCAGCAGTTTTGGAGGGACAGATAATGAAAAACTGTTTTTT

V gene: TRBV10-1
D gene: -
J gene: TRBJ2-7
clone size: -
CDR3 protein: CASSETTGYEQYF
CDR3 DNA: TGCGCCAGCAGTGAAACCACAGGGTACGAGCAGTACTTC

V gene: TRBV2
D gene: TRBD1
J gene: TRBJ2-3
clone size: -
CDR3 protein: CASSDPTGGGTDTQYF
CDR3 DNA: TGTGCCAGCAGTGACCCAACAGGGGGTGGCACAGATACGCAGTATTTT

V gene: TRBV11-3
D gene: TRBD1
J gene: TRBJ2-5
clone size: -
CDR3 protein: CASSAWDSQETQYF
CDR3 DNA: TGTGCCAGCAGCGCCTGGGACAGTCAAGAGACCCAGTACTTC

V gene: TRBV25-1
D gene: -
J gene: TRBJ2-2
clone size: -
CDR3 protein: CASSAPGVNTGELFF
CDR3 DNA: TGTGCCAGCAGTGCCCCAGGGGTGAACACCGGGGAGCTGTTTTTT

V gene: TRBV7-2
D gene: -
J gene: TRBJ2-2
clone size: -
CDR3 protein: CASSLAGINTGELFF
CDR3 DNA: TGTGCCAGCAGCTTAGCCGGGATAAACACCGGGGAGCTGTTTTTT

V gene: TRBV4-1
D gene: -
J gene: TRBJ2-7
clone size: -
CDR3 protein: CASSQERSDEQYF
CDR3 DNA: TGCGCCAGCAGCCAAGAAAGGTCGGACGAGCAGTACTTC

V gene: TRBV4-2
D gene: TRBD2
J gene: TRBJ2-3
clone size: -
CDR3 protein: CASSQEQGGRLEDTQYF
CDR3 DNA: TGTGCCAGCAGCCAAGAGCAGGGCGGGAGGTTGGAAGATACGCAGTATTTT

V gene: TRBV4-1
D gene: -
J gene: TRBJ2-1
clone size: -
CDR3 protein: CASSQGLISYNEQFF
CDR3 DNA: TGCGCCAGCAGCCAGGGTCTGATCTCCTACAATGAGCAGTTCTTC

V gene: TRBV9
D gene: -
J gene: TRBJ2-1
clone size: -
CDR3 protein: CASSAWGMGSYNEQFF
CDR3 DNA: TGTGCCAGCAGCGCGTGGGGAATGGGCTCCTACAATGAGCAGTTCTTC

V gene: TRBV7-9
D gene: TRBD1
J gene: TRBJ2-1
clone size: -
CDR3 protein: CASSAPGTGGNEQFF
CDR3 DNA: TGTGCCAGCAGCGCACCCGGGACAGGGGGCAATGAGCAGTTCTTC

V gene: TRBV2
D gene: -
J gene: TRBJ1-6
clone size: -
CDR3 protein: CASSEDGLSSYNSPLHF
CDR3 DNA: TGTGCCAGCAGTGAAGACGGACTGAGCTCCTATAATTCACCCCTCCACTTT

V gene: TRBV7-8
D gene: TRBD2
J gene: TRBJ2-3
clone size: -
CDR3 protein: CASSDSLAGAPPDTQYF
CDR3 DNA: TGTGCCAGCAGCGATTCGCTAGCGGGAGCGCCACCAGATACGCAGTATTTT

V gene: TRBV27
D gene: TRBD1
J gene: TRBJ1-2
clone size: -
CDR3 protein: CASSPGGTDYGYTF
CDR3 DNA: TGTGCCAGCAGCCCCGGGGGGACAGACTATGGCTACACCTTC

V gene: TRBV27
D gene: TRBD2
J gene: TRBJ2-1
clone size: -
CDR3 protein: CASSLRLAGGNEQFF
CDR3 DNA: TGTGCCAGCAGTTTAAGACTAGCGGGGGGGAATGAGCAGTTCTTC

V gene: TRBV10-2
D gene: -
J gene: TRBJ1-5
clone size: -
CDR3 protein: CASSEENPVGGAGSQPQHF
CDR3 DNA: TGCGCCAGCAGTGAGGAGAATCCAGTGGGGGGCGCCGGATCTCAGCCCCAGCATTTT

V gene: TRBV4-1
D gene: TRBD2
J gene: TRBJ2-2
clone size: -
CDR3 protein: CASSLPSGENTGELFF
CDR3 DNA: TGCGCCAGCAGTCTCCCTAGCGGGGAGAACACCGGGGAGCTGTTTTTT

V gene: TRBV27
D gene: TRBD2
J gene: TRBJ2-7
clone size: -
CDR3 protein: CASSLLLAGGPREQYF
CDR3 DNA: TGTGCCAGCAGTTTGCTACTAGCGGGGGGCCCCCGGGAGCAGTACTTC

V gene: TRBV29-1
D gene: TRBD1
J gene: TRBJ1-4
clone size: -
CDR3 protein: CSVEGAGGSNEKLFF
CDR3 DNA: TGCAGCGTTGAAGGCGCAGGGGGATCTAATGAAAAACTGTTTTTT

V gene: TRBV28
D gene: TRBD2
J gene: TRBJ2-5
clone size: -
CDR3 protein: CASSKDRGVQETQYF
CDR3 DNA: TGTGCCAGCAGCAAAGATCGGGGGGTTCAAGAGACCCAGTACTTC

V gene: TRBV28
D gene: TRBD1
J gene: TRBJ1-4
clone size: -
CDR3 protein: CASSTGIISQGDEKLFF
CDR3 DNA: TGTGCCAGCAGTACCGGAATTATATCACAGGGGGATGAAAAACTGTTTTTT

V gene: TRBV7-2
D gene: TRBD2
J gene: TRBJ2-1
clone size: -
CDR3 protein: CASSSGLSTDEQFF
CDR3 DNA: TGTGCCAGCAGCTCGGGACTATCTACCGATGAGCAGTTCTTC

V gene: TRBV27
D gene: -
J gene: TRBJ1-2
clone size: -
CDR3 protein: CASSLRDGAEGYTF
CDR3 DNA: TGTGCCAGCAGTTTACGGGACGGGGCGGAAGGCTACACCTTC

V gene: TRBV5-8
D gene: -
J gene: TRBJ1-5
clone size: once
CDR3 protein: CASSFVGQPQHF
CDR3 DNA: TGTGCCAGCAGCTTCGTGGGGCAGCCCCAGCATTTT

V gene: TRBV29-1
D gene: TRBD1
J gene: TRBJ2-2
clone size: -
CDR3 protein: CSVVTGSNTGELFF
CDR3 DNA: TGCAGCGTTGTGACAGGGTCGAACACCGGGGAGCTGTTTTTT

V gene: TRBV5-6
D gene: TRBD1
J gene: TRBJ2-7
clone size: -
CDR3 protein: CASSFPGQGPEQYF
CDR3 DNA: TGTGCCAGCAGCTTTCCGGGACAGGGCCCCGAGCAGTACTTC

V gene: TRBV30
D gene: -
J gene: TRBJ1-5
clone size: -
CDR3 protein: CAWSVEGDQPQHF
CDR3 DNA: TGTGCCTGGAGTGTTGAAGGGGATCAGCCCCAGCATTTT

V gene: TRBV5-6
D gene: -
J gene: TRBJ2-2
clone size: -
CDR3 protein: CASSTLPGELFF
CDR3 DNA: TGTGCCAGCAGCACGCTTCCCGGGGAGCTGTTTTTT

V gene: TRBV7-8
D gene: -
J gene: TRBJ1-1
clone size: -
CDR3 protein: CASSFRHTEAFF
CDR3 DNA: TGTGCCAGCAGCTTTAGACACACTGAAGCTTTCTTT

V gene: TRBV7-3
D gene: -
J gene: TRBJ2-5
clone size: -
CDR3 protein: CASSQAGVRETQYF
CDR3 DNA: TGTGCCAGCAGTCAGGCAGGGGTCAGGGAGACCCAGTACTTC

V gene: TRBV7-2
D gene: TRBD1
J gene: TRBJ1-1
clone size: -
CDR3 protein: CASSPGQAGVGTEAFF
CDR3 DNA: TGTGCCAGCAGCCCCGGACAGGCAGGGGTCGGCACTGAAGCTTTCTTT

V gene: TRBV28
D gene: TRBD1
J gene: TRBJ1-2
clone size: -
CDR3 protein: CASSFQGAVGGYTF
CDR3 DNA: TGTGCCAGCAGTTTCCAGGGGGCGGTCGGTGGCTACACCTTC